This T cell receptor (beta chain) was obtained from a study of shared clonotypes between healthy human individuals. The length of the CDR3 is 13 residues. Germline V CDR1 and CDR2: SGHVS, FQNEAQ. Trimming stripped 5 bases from V and 6 bases from J, with 14 bases between. This table comes from immunoSEQ multiplex PCR, and its TCRdb copy is limited to in-frame clones, with some not included. The data show approximately 100,000 clones, 68% seen once. Sequencing was carried out using memory CD8+ T cells sorted from blood. Indicated subset: CD45RO+ cells pooled with CCR7-negative TemRA cells. The chain recombines TRBV7-8 with TRBJ2-7; TRBD1 or TRBD2 may be the D gene (5 bases each). This TCR derives from a woman aged 30 to 39 in good health. Here the CDR3 reads CASSPGFGTEQYF. In DNA, the CDR3 is TGTGCCAGCAGCCCGGGGTTTGGGACCGAGCAGTACTTC.